The T cell receptor beta chain under discussion was sequenced for a study of shared clonotypes between healthy human individuals. Across the whole study: Per donor, CD8 memory used one plate, CD8 naive used two, CD4 memory used three and CD4 naive used three.

This clone came up once. The split of CD4+ cells yielded CD45RA+ naive and CD45RA-negative memory subsets. Deep-level assay runs were performed. Authors' processing steps: Junction-only immunoSEQ data arrived without quality scores, meaning filtering differed. Clones were sequenced by immunoSEQ multiplex PCR, and TCRdb holds only the in-frame ones, with some missing. D and trimming come from the DNA, and the V and J calls and clone size come from that table. The sample has over a million clones, around 97% seen once. This CDR3 region has 16 residues. Deletions cut 4 bases from V and 2 bases from J, with 15 bases between. The V gene's germline CDR1 is SGHRS and CDR2 YFSETQ.

What was sequenced was naive CD4+ T cells sorted from blood. Specified subset: CD45RA+ positively selected. The rearrangement uses TRBV5-1 and TRBJ2-2; D might be TRBD2 (6 bases). This TCR came from a man aged 30-40 years in good health. DNA of the CDR3: TGCGCCAGCAGCCCGGGACTGGAGCATAACACCGGGGAGCTGTTTTTT. Encoded protein: CASSPGLEHNTGELFF.